The clone carrying this T cell receptor beta chain was seen a few times. Its antigen is not known. The entry originates in a study of T cell responses to AZD1222 COVID-19 vaccine. Study-wide points: The donor cohort was predominantly white British with a female majority, and clonal diversity may have been underestimated. Of spike-specific TCRs, nearly half reportedly target regions left unmutated in variants. Baseline seropositivity characterized only six or seven AZD1222 recipients.

Produced via immunoSEQ multiplex PCR; TCRdb's table is partial and in-frame only. The sample has more than 100,000 clones, 80% to 90% seen once. The CDR3 is 13 amino acids. V shed 3 bases and J shed 2 bases, with 7 bases lying between them. CDR1 MNHEY and CDR2 SVGEGT come from the germline V gene. Sequenced material: peripheral blood, taken on day 0 of AZD1222 vaccination. The source is an adult in good health. The rearrangement joins TRBV6-2 or TRBV6-3 to TRBJ1-2; D uncertain. CDR3 in amino acids: CASSYNRNYGYTF. The CDR3 DNA is TGTGCCAGCAGTTATAACCGAAACTATGGCTACACCTTC.